This T cell receptor beta chain was profiled in a study of blood T cell repertoires in COVID-19. Sequencing was performed with immunoSEQ multiplex PCR; in TCRdb, only in-frame clones are kept and a portion is missing. The sample contains 220,000 or so clones, more than 65% of which appear only once. The receptor was derived from a woman between 25 and 40 years old who had recovered from COVID-19. Sequenced: peripheral blood.

The CDR3 here is CASSPRLAALLDTQYF. In nucleotides, the CDR3 is TGTGCCAGCAGCCCTAGACTAGCGGCCTTGTTGGATACGCAGTATTTT. J is TRBJ2-3 and V is TRBV3-1 (or the pseudogene TRBV3-2); 9 bases are shared with TRBD2. CDR1 and CDR2 from the germline V gene are LGHDT and YNNKEL (reference sequence). The V and J ends lost 4 bases and 6 bases, in that order; junction bases with no gene match: 11. CDR3 length: 16 residues.